What follows describes a single TCR beta chain. V was cut by 5 bases and J by 0 bases, with 5 bases left in between. There are 12 residues in the CDR3. Germline CDR1 is SQVTM and CDR2 is ANQGSEA. The repertoire was sequenced with immunoSEQ multiplex PCR; TCRdb's copy has only in-frame clones and lacks some. The sample records about 120,000 clones, 50% to 65% being singletons. The data were obtained in a study of cytotoxic CD8 clonotypes in ibrutinib-treated CLL. The receptor was isolated from a human donor with chronic lymphocytic leukemia. V gene TRBV29-1 combines with J gene TRBJ1-3; D call uncertain. Sample: PBMCs, taken after 24 months of ibrutinib treatment. The CDR3 loop reads CSVRSSGNTIYF. As DNA, the CDR3 is TGCAGCGTTAGGAGCTCTGGAAACACCATATATTTT. Variable domain in full (rest from reference TRBV29-1 and TRBJ1-3): SAVISQKPSRDICQRGTSLTIQCQVDSQVTMMFWYRQQPGQSLTLIATANQGSEATYESGFVIDKFPISRPNLTFSTLTVSNMSPEDSSIYLCSVRSSGNTIYFGEGSWLTVV.